The rows below give T cell receptor beta chains drawn from one sample of a study of glioma-infiltrating T cells. TCRdb re-derived calls from the multiplex PCR reads in MiXCR, one entry per CDR3 protein. The table lists about 190,000 distinct CDR3 sequences, approximately 30% of them singletons. The sequencing sample was made of glioma tissue, nonneoplastic brain tissue, or PBMCs (not recorded which). Receptors were obtained from a human donor with low-grade glioma or glioblastoma, undergoing nonglioma brain surgery, or in good health (not recorded which). The CDR3 runs from the conserved cysteine through the conserved F or W. The order of the fields is clone size, CDR3 length, D gene, J gene, V gene, CDR3 protein, CDR3 DNA. The D gene is left open where the match is weak. Some rows have no size entry. The others give once, few or many, or a class for an expanded clone.

clone size: many; CDR3 length: 16; D gene: -; J gene: TRBJ2-1; V gene: TRBV27; CDR3 protein: CASSSRSADSYNEQFF; CDR3 DNA: TGTGCCAGCAGTTCCCGGTCCGCGGACTCCTACAATGAGCAGTTCTTC
clone size: few; CDR3 length: 15; D gene: -; J gene: TRBJ2-7; V gene: TRBV7-9; CDR3 protein: CASSSLLDSSYEQYF; CDR3 DNA: TGTGCCAGCAGCTCTCTTTTAGACAGTTCCTACGAGCAGTACTTC
clone size: -; CDR3 length: 11; D gene: -; J gene: TRBJ2-7; V gene: TRBV12-3/TRBV12-4; CDR3 protein: CVSSLGGEQYF; CDR3 DNA: TGTGTCAGCAGTTTAGGCGGCGAGCAGTACTTC
clone size: -; CDR3 length: 15; D gene: TRBD1; J gene: TRBJ1-4; V gene: TRBV27; CDR3 protein: CASSSISQGGGKLLF; CDR3 DNA: TGTGCCAGCAGTTCGATCTCGCAGGGGGGGGGAAAACTGTTGTTT
clone size: many; CDR3 length: 16; D gene: TRBD1; J gene: TRBJ2-1; V gene: TRBV24-1; CDR3 protein: CATSDPGQGAHNEQFF; CDR3 DNA: TGTGCCACCAGTGACCCCGGACAGGGGGCGCATAATGAGCAGTTCTTC
clone size: many; CDR3 length: 14; D gene: -; J gene: TRBJ2-7; V gene: TRBV12-3/TRBV12-4; CDR3 protein: CASRPGHSSYEQYF; CDR3 DNA: TGTGCCAGCAGGCCGGGACATAGCTCCTACGAGCAGTACTTC
clone size: many; CDR3 length: 15; D gene: -; J gene: TRBJ1-2; V gene: TRBV19; CDR3 protein: CASSDYSGGPYGYTF; CDR3 DNA: TGTGCCAGTAGTGACTACAGCGGGGGGCCTTATGGCTACACCTTC
clone size: -; CDR3 length: 14; D gene: TRBD2; J gene: TRBJ2-1; V gene: TRBV19; CDR3 protein: CASNPSGRGNEQFF; CDR3 DNA: TGTGCCAGTAACCCTAGCGGGAGAGGTAATGAGCAGTTCTTC
clone size: many; CDR3 length: 15; D gene: -; J gene: TRBJ2-7; V gene: TRBV7-2; CDR3 protein: CASSLGRTDSYEQYF; CDR3 DNA: TGTGCCAGCAGCTTAGGTAGGACGGACTCCTACGAGCAGTACTTC
clone size: many; CDR3 length: 11; D gene: -; J gene: TRBJ2-3; V gene: TRBV7-2; CDR3 protein: CASSLSNTQYF; CDR3 DNA: TGTGCCAGCAGCTTAAGTAATACGCAGTATTTT
clone size: -; CDR3 length: 15; D gene: TRBD2; J gene: TRBJ2-3; V gene: TRBV28; CDR3 protein: CASSSIAGGTNTQYF; CDR3 DNA: TGTGCCAGCAGTTCAATAGCGGGAGGAACAAATACGCAGTATTTT
clone size: many; CDR3 length: 15; D gene: TRBD1; J gene: TRBJ1-5; V gene: TRBV28; CDR3 protein: CASSLQGGNHQPQHF; CDR3 DNA: TGTGCCAGCAGTTTACAAGGGGGCAACCACCAGCCCCAGCATTTT
clone size: many; CDR3 length: 15; D gene: TRBD1; J gene: TRBJ2-1; V gene: TRBV29-1; CDR3 protein: CSVEDAGGVYNEQFF; CDR3 DNA: TGCAGCGTTGAAGATGCAGGGGGCGTATACAATGAGCAGTTCTTC
clone size: many; CDR3 length: 14; D gene: -; J gene: TRBJ1-2; V gene: TRBV28; CDR3 protein: CASSLPGEYYGYTF; CDR3 DNA: TGTGCCAGCAGTCTCCCAGGGGAGTACTATGGCTACACCTTC
clone size: -; CDR3 length: 13; D gene: TRBD2; J gene: TRBJ2-5; V gene: TRBV12-3/TRBV12-4; CDR3 protein: CASSVAGGETQYF; CDR3 DNA: TGTGCCAGCAGTGTAGCGGGAGGAGAGACCCAGTACTTC
clone size: -; CDR3 length: 16; D gene: TRBD1; J gene: TRBJ1-1; V gene: TRBV5-1; CDR3 protein: CASRWADPGTGGAAFF; CDR3 DNA: TGCGCCAGCAGATGGGCTGACCCTGGGACAGGGGGCGCGGCTTTCTTT
clone size: many; CDR3 length: 14; D gene: TRBD1; J gene: TRBJ2-3; V gene: TRBV19; CDR3 protein: CASSISTGADTQYF; CDR3 DNA: TGTGCCAGTAGTATATCGACAGGGGCAGATACGCAGTATTTT
clone size: -; CDR3 length: 15; D gene: -; J gene: TRBJ2-3; V gene: TRBV5-4; CDR3 protein: CASSLALVGTDTQYF; CDR3 DNA: TGTGCCAGCAGCTTGGCACTAGTGGGCACAGATACGCAGTATTTT
clone size: -; CDR3 length: 16; D gene: TRBD1; J gene: TRBJ2-5; V gene: TRBV20-1; CDR3 protein: CSARDWPQGARETQYF; CDR3 DNA: TGCAGTGCTAGAGATTGGCCACAGGGGGCTCGGGAGACCCAGTACTTC
clone size: many; CDR3 length: 13; D gene: -; J gene: TRBJ1-2; V gene: TRBV7-9; CDR3 protein: CASSLSSFNGYTF; CDR3 DNA: TGTGCCAGCAGCTTATCTTCCTTCAATGGCTACACCTTC
clone size: -; CDR3 length: 16; D gene: TRBD2; J gene: TRBJ2-1; V gene: TRBV12-3/TRBV12-4; CDR3 protein: CASSSLTSGSYNEQFF; CDR3 DNA: TGTGCCAGCAGTTCCCTGACTAGCGGGAGTTACAATGAGCAGTTCTTC
clone size: -; CDR3 length: 14; D gene: -; J gene: TRBJ2-7; V gene: TRBV7-9; CDR3 protein: CASSRVDSPYEQYF; CDR3 DNA: TGTGCCAGCAGCCGAGTTGACAGCCCGTACGAGCAGTACTTC
clone size: many; CDR3 length: 14; D gene: TRBD2; J gene: TRBJ2-7; V gene: TRBV28; CDR3 protein: CASSRGTSGNPQYF; CDR3 DNA: TGTGCCAGCAGTAGAGGGACTAGCGGGAACCCTCAGTACTTC
clone size: many; CDR3 length: 19; D gene: TRBD2; J gene: TRBJ2-1; V gene: TRBV6-2/TRBV6-3; CDR3 protein: CASSYRTLAGDGTMGEQFF; CDR3 DNA: TGTGCCAGCAGTTACCGGACCCTAGCGGGAGATGGGACAATGGGTGAGCAGTTCTTC
clone size: -; CDR3 length: 15; D gene: TRBD1; J gene: TRBJ2-1; V gene: TRBV11-2; CDR3 protein: CASSTTGTGQKEQFF; CDR3 DNA: TGTGCCAGCAGCACTACCGGGACAGGGCAAAAAGAGCAGTTCTTC
clone size: -; CDR3 length: 14; D gene: -; J gene: TRBJ1-4; V gene: TRBV27; CDR3 protein: CSILQTGSPDPIFF; CDR3 DNA: TGTTCCATCTTACAGACTGGTTCTCCTGACCCCATTTTTTTT
clone size: many; CDR3 length: 16; D gene: -; J gene: TRBJ1-6; V gene: TRBV5-4; CDR3 protein: CASSLANRAGNSPLHF; CDR3 DNA: TGTGCCAGCAGCTTGGCCAACAGGGCGGGTAATTCACCCCTCCACTTT
clone size: -; CDR3 length: 15; D gene: TRBD1; J gene: TRBJ2-2; V gene: TRBV27; CDR3 protein: CASSGQGTNTGELFF; CDR3 DNA: TGTGCCAGCAGTGGACAGGGAACGAACACCGGGGAGCTGTTTTTT
clone size: few; CDR3 length: 17; D gene: TRBD1; J gene: TRBJ1-2; V gene: TRBV19; CDR3 protein: CASSGDRGQTPNYGYTF; CDR3 DNA: TGTGCCAGTAGTGGAGACAGGGGCCAAACCCCTAACTATGGCTACACCTTC
clone size: many; CDR3 length: 15; D gene: TRBD1; J gene: TRBJ2-1; V gene: TRBV7-8; CDR3 protein: CASSSDRGWNNEQFF; CDR3 DNA: TGTGCCAGCAGCTCGGACAGGGGGTGGAACAATGAGCAGTTCTTC
clone size: many; CDR3 length: 14; D gene: TRBD2; J gene: TRBJ2-5; V gene: TRBV6-2/TRBV6-3; CDR3 protein: CASRSSGNQETQYF; CDR3 DNA: TGTGCCAGCAGGAGTAGCGGGAACCAAGAGACCCAGTACTTC
clone size: few; CDR3 length: 15; D gene: TRBD1; J gene: TRBJ1-5; V gene: TRBV6-4; CDR3 protein: CASSDRDRVDQPQHF; CDR3 DNA: TGTGCCAGCAGTGACCGGGACAGGGTCGATCAGCCCCAGCATTTT
clone size: many; CDR3 length: 13; D gene: -; J gene: TRBJ2-2; V gene: TRBV2; CDR3 protein: CASSVLSTGELFF; CDR3 DNA: TGTGCCAGCAGCGTCCTAAGTACCGGGGAGCTGTTTTTT
clone size: -; CDR3 length: 13; D gene: TRBD2; J gene: TRBJ2-7; V gene: TRBV29-1; CDR3 protein: CSVRTSGTYEQYF; CDR3 DNA: TGCAGCGTTAGGACTAGCGGGACCTACGAGCAGTACTTC
clone size: many; CDR3 length: 13; D gene: -; J gene: TRBJ2-3; V gene: TRBV7-7; CDR3 protein: CASSSGGTDTQYF; CDR3 DNA: TGTGCTAGCAGCTCAGGGGGCACAGATACGCAGTATTTT